Here is one T cell receptor beta chain with its context. What it binds is not known. Researchers ran the PCR with 60 Vbeta and 13 Jbeta primers. Libraries were prepared by immunoSEQ multiplex PCR; TCRdb keeps only in-frame clonotypes and omits some of them. The sample lists more than 95,000 clones, 10% to 13% occurring once. Germline-derived CDR1 and CDR2 are SGHRS and YFSETQ. The CDR3 is made up of 18 amino acids. J gave up 3 bases and V 4 bases, and 12 bases lay outside the gene matches. The data were obtained in a study of cytomegalovirus exposure and HLA in healthy donors. Study as a whole: Early released data had about 85 million unique TCRs, all coming from HLA-typed donors. Regarding the study as a whole: The study designated some 180 TCR beta chains cytomegalovirus-associated. Later on, an analysis tied around 17,000 TCR beta sequences to HLA alleles at 0.05 false discovery rate.

This TCR was recovered from a woman aged 18-35 years in good health and CMV-seropositive. The chain links TRBV5-1 to TRBJ2-2, with 10 bases lining up with TRBD2. Input material: PBMCs. CDR3 amino acids: CASSPGKTSGKDTGELFF. The DNA of the CDR3 is TGCGCCAGCAGCCCTGGGAAAACTAGCGGGAAGGACACCGGGGAGCTGTTTTTT.